Listed here are 20 T cell receptor beta chains from one sample, sequenced in a study of blood T cells in healthy people across ages. PCR was performed a second time for roughly 7 to 11 cycles using a sample-barcoded 5' primer and a J-beta primer mix. TCRdb reprocessed the 5' RACE reads with MiXCR, giving one entry per CDR3 protein. This sample carries more than 800,000 distinct CDR3 sequences, 29% of them seen once, and the ten largest clones take roughly 17%. Material for sequencing was blood. All receptors come from a woman of 80 years or more in good health.

Remarks on this clonotype: The limits of the CDR3 on the DNA are not certain, so only TCRdb's listed CDR3 is given. The chain carries TRBV29-1 and TRBJ1-3. The CDR3 adds up to 11 amino acids, both ends counted. Germline V lookup: CDR1 SQVTM, CDR2 ANQGSEA. The CDR3 protein is CSVAIGNTRYF.

This clonotype was seen only a few times. The chain couples TRBV6-2 or TRBV6-3 to TRBJ2-7; 8 bases map to TRBD1. This CDR3 is built from 16 residues. Germline trimming cut 2 bases from V and 0 bases from J; bases unmatched to any gene: 6. CDR1 is MNHEY and CDR2 is SVGEGT in the germline V gene. The CDR3 nucleotides read TGTGCCAGCAGTTACCCCCTGGGACAGGCCTCCTACGAGCAGTACTTC. It translates to CASSYPLGQASYEQYF.

About this clonotype: This may arise from a read error, as a much more abundant clone is one base away. This chain connects TRBV4-2 to TRBJ2-1, with unresolved D. The germline gives CDR1 LGHNA, CDR2 YNFKEQ. The CDR3 covers 14 residues. CDR3 in DNA: TGTGCCAGCAGCCAAGATTTTATATACAATGAGCAGCTCTTC. It yields the protein CASSQDFIYNEQLF.

Many counts were recorded for this clonotype. The V gene is TRBV7-2, the J gene TRBJ1-5, with D tentatively TRBD1 (6 bases). The CDR3 spans 14 residues. Germline loops: CDR1 SGHTA, CDR2 FQGNSA. V lost 6 bases and J 3 bases, leaving 12 bases between the germline ends. Here the CDR3 DNA reads TGTGCCAGCAGTCCCAACAGGGTCAATCAGCCCCAGCATTTT. This encodes CASSPNRVNQPQHF.

The chain combines TRBV7-9 with TRBJ1-2, with 7 bases matching TRBD1. This CDR3 contains 15 residues. V lost 1 base to trimming and J lost 2 bases; unmatched junction nucleotides: 4. Per the germline V gene, CDR1 is SEHNR and CDR2 is FQNEAQ (reference sequence). The CDR3 DNA reads as TGTGCCAGCAGCTTAGGGGACAGCCCCAACTATGGCTACACCTTC. It translates to CASSLGDSPNYGYTF. Combining the CDR3 with reference TRBV7-9 and TRBJ1-2 gives the whole variable domain DTGVSQNPRHKITKRGQNVTFRCDPISEHNRLYWYRQTLGQGPEFLTYFQNEAQLEKSRLLSDRFSAERPKGSFSTLEIQRTEQGDSAMYLCASSLGDSPNYGYTFGSGTRLTVV.

A remark on this clonotype: Relative to the germline gene, one junction end is altered; a read error may explain this. V gene TRBV4-3 combines with J gene TRBJ2-7, with D unclear. The CDR3 loop spans 15 amino acids. Germline V gene lookup returns CDR1 LGHNA and CDR2 YSLEER. Here the CDR3 reads CARSQDGEGYDEQYF. The CDR3 nucleotides read TGCGCCCGCAGCCAAGATGGCGAAGGGTACGACGAGCAGTACTTC.

The chain is built from TRBV14 and TRBJ2-3; 9 bases are shared with TRBD2. With V trimmed by 0 bases and J by 5 bases, 9 bases remained unmatched. The CDR3 is made up of 17 amino acids. The V gene's germline CDR1 is SGHDN and CDR2 FVKESK. The CDR3 sequence is CASSQDKGLAGRDTQYF. The CDR3 DNA is TGTGCCAGCAGCCAAGATAAAGGGCTAGCGGGGAGAGATACGCAGTATTTT.

This clonotype occurred once. This may stem from a read error, because a much larger clone lies one nucleotide away. This chain joins TRBV4-3 and TRBJ2-4; 8 nucleotides agree with TRBD1. Per the germline V gene, CDR1 is LGHNA and CDR2 is YSLEER. This CDR3 comprises 15 residues. Unmatched junction bases numbered 15, after V lost 4 bases and J lost 13 bases. Here the CDR3 reads CASSPRQGTTYVQYF. CDR3 DNA sequence: TGCGCCAGCAGCCCCCGACAGGGGACCACCTACGTGCAGTACTTC.

This clonotype has more than one count but fewer than ten. The chain links TRBV21-1 to TRBJ1-1; the D segment call TRBD1 is taken from the table without a DNA check. TRBV21-1 is a known pseudogene. The CDR3 covers 17 residues. The CDR3 reads CASSKRGQVPSDIEAFF. The CDR3 DNA follows: TGTGCCAGCAGCAAAAGGGGACAGGTACCTTCTGACATTGAAGCTTTCTTT.

This clonotype showed up just a few times. Its ends do not fully match the called genes, so a read error is possible. The rearrangement joins TRBV6-5 to TRBJ2-3; TRBD1 might be the D (6 bases). Looked up from germline, CDR1 is MNHEY and CDR2 is SVGAGI. The CDR3 has 15 amino acids. The CDR3 here is CASSYRTGSTGTQYF. In DNA form, the CDR3 reads TGTGCCAGCAGCTATAGAACAGGGTCAACAGGTACGCAGTATTTT.

The chain carries TRBV29-1 and TRBJ2-4, with D perhaps matching TRBD2 (7 bases). TRBJ2-7 explains the end of the DNA better; the J call may be wrong. Per the germline V gene, CDR1 is SQVTM and CDR2 is ANQGSEA. This CDR3 is 14 amino acids long. CDR3 sequence reads: CSVGGSRGGNEQYF. CDR3 DNA: TGCAGCGTTGGGGGATCGAGGGGGGGGAACGAGCAGTACTTC.

The gene calls are TRBV12-3 or TRBV12-4 and TRBJ1-4; TRBD1 aligns across 8 bases. This CDR3 has 14 residues. V lost 8 bases, J lost 6 bases, and 8 bases stayed unmatched. In DNA, the CDR3 is TGTGCCAGCTCCCCAGGGGGCGGGGATGAAAAACTGTTTTTT. It codes for CASSPGGGDEKLFF.

The genes are TRBV9 and TRBJ2-2; D is uncertain. Per germline, CDR1 SGDLS and CDR2 YYNGEE. The ends were cut back, 4 bases at V and 4 bases at J, with 14 bases in the middle. The CDR3 extends over 15 amino acids. CDR3 nucleotides: TGTGCCAGCAGCCAGCAAATAGCCCGCACCGGGGAGCTGTTTTTT. Translated, it gives CASSQQIARTGELFF. Variable domain in full (rest from reference TRBV9 and TRBJ2-2): DSGVTQTPKHLITATGQRVTLRCSPRSGDLSVYWYQQSLDQGLQFLIQYYNGEERAKGNILERFSAQQFPDLHSELNLSSLELGDSALYFCASSQQIARTGELFFGEGSRLTVL.

The chain links TRBV12-3 or TRBV12-4 to TRBJ2-1, with 13 bases fitting TRBD2. J was trimmed by 7 bases and V by 7 bases; bases with no gene match: 13. The CDR3 consists of 17 residues. CDR3 coding DNA: TGTGCCAGCAACCGACTAGCGGGGGGTATCTTAGGGAATGAGCAGTTCTTC. Its translation is CASNRLAGGILGNEQFF.

In the case of this clonotype: Possible read error: a much larger clone is one base away. V usage is TRBV11-2 and J usage is TRBJ2-1, with 9 bases fitting TRBD1. CDR3 length: 15 residues. After removal of 4 bases from V and 4 bases from J, the junction contained 5 bases not matched to a gene. The germline V gene has CDR1 SGHAT and CDR2 FQNNGV. The CDR3 reads CASSWGQGQYNEQFF. The DNA for the CDR3 is TGTGCCAGCAGCTGGGGACAGGGACAATACAATGAGCAGTTCTTC.

This clonotype was seen only a few times. The chain has TRBV24-1 and TRBJ2-3; TRBD2 aligns across 15 bases. Germline assignment: CDR1 KGHDR and CDR2 SFDVKD. Trimming took 3 bases from V and 0 from J; bases not matched to a gene: 12. This CDR3 region has 21 residues. CDR3 in amino acids: CATSDPSVPGLAGGSTDTQYF. DNA of the CDR3: TGTGCCACCAGTGATCCCTCTGTTCCGGGACTAGCGGGGGGTAGCACAGATACGCAGTATTTT.

This clonotype was recorded at least ten times. The chain carries TRBV7-9 and TRBJ2-7; D call uncertain. Germline loops: CDR1 SEHNR, CDR2 FQNEAQ (reference sequence). Trimming cost V 8 bases and J 5 bases, with 13 bases left between them. This CDR3 is built from 12 residues. As DNA, the CDR3 is TGTGCCAGCGAGAACCGCATCAACGAGCAGTACTTC. Its protein is CASENRINEQYF.

For the CDR3, the DNA is TGCAGCGTGCCCAAGGGTGGCGGCTACACCTTC. This codes for CSVPKGGGYTF. The chain has TRBV29-1 and TRBJ1-2, with D hard to call. This CDR3 is built from 11 residues. V was pared by 6 bases and J by 8 bases, with 13 bases between. In germline, CDR1 is SQVTM, CDR2 ANQGSEA.

The V gene is TRBV6-6, the J gene TRBJ2-1; D may be TRBD1 (5 bases). The DNA end lines up better with TRBJ2-7; the J call may be wrong. The CDR3 totals 13 residues. In germline, CDR1 is MNHNY, CDR2 SVGAGI (reference sequence). The CDR3: CASSGQVYNEQYF. The CDR3 DNA sequence: TGTGCCAGCAGCGGACAAGTCTACAATGAGCAGTACTTC.

Regarding this clonotype: Possible read error: a much larger clone is one base away. This chain joins TRBV3-1 and TRBJ1-2, with D hard to call. The length of the CDR3 is 13 residues. The germline V gene encodes CDR1 LGHDT and CDR2 YNNKEL (reference sequence). The CDR3 DNA reads TGTGCCGGCAGCCCCTTAAACTACTATGGCTACACCTTC. This translates into CAGSPLNYYGYTF.